The rows below give T cell receptor beta chains drawn from one sample of a study of blood T cells in healthy people across ages. TCRdb reprocessed the 5' RACE reads via MiXCR and lists one record per CDR3 protein. Seen here are around 800,000 distinct CDR3 sequences, around 62% observed once, and the top ten hold 25% to 30%. What was sequenced was blood. The receptors here all came from a man aged 30 to 45 in good health. Each CDR3 is given with its conserved first and last residue. A D gene is named only where the DNA matches it firmly. Part of the rows lack a size; the others show once, few, many or a class for expanded clones.

d_gene: -
abundance: few
j_gene: TRBJ2-1
v_gene: TRBV4-3
len: 14
CDR3aa: CASSQAQDHGEQFF
CDR3nt: TGCGCCAGCAGCCAAGCACAGGACCATGGGGAGCAGTTCTTC

d_gene: TRBD2
abundance: -
j_gene: TRBJ2-1
v_gene: TRBV12-5
len: 15
CDR3aa: CASGPTSGAYNEQFF
CDR3nt: TGTGCTAGTGGACCTACCAGCGGGGCTTACAATGAGCAGTTCTTC

d_gene: -
abundance: -
j_gene: TRBJ1-2
v_gene: TRBV7-9
len: 12
CDR3aa: CASKTGNYGYTF
CDR3nt: TGTGCCAGCAAAACGGGGAACTATGGCTACACCTTC

d_gene: -
abundance: -
j_gene: TRBJ1-5
v_gene: TRBV12-3/TRBV12-4
len: 14
CDR3aa: CASSYRSSNQPQHF
CDR3nt: TGTGCCAGCAGTTATCGGAGTAGCAATCAGCCCCAGCATTTT

d_gene: -
abundance: -
j_gene: TRBJ2-5
v_gene: TRBV7-9
len: 13
CDR3aa: CASSFRVKETQYF
CDR3nt: TGTGCCAGCAGCTTCAGGGTAAAGGAGACCCAGTACTTC

d_gene: -
abundance: -
j_gene: TRBJ2-5
v_gene: TRBV13
len: 16
CDR3aa: CASSPSGLAVQETQYF
CDR3nt: TGTGCCAGTAGCCCTTCTGGGCTAGCCGTCCAAGAGACCCAGTACTTC

d_gene: -
abundance: -
j_gene: TRBJ1-4
v_gene: TRBV12-3/TRBV12-4
len: 13
CDR3aa: CASSLRGNEKLFF
CDR3nt: TGTGCCAGCAGTTTACGAGGAAATGAAAAACTGTTTTTT

d_gene: -
abundance: -
j_gene: TRBJ2-5
v_gene: TRBV6-5
len: 16
CDR3aa: CASSSGDPGRPETQYF
CDR3nt: TGTGCCAGCAGTTCTGGGGACCCAGGGCGTCCCGAGACCCAGTACTTC

d_gene: TRBD1
abundance: few
j_gene: TRBJ2-7
v_gene: TRBV5-1
len: 14
CDR3aa: CASSGQGNSYEQYF
CDR3nt: TGCGCCAGCAGCGGACAGGGGAACTCCTACGAGCAGTACTTC

d_gene: TRBD1
abundance: -
j_gene: TRBJ2-1
v_gene: TRBV4-1
len: 15
CDR3aa: CASSQGDRGSNEQFF
CDR3nt: TGCGCCAGCAGCCAAGGGGACAGGGGGTCTAATGAGCAGTTCTTC

d_gene: -
abundance: -
j_gene: TRBJ2-1
v_gene: TRBV29-1
len: 14
CDR3aa: CSVLTGATYNEQFF
CDR3nt: TGCAGCGTCTTAACGGGGGCGACCTACAATGAGCAGTTCTTC

d_gene: -
abundance: -
j_gene: TRBJ2-3
v_gene: TRBV11-2
len: 13
CDR3aa: CASTYSGTDTQYF
CDR3nt: TGTGCCAGCACCTACAGCGGCACAGATACGCAGTATTTT

d_gene: TRBD1
abundance: once
j_gene: TRBJ2-1
v_gene: TRBV20-1
len: 15
CDR3aa: CSARISGQGAWEQFF
CDR3nt: TGCAGTGCTAGGATTTCGGGACAGGGGGCATGGGAGCAGTTCTTC

d_gene: TRBD2
abundance: -
j_gene: TRBJ2-4
v_gene: TRBV9
len: 14
CDR3aa: CASSSPGGHNIQYF
CDR3nt: TGTGCCAGCAGCAGTCCGGGGGGGCATAACATTCAGTACTTC

d_gene: -
abundance: -
j_gene: TRBJ2-2
v_gene: TRBV6-2/TRBV6-3
len: 16
CDR3aa: CASSYTGQAGTGELFF
CDR3nt: TGTGCCAGCAGTTATACAGGGCAAGCGGGCACCGGGGAGCTGTTTTTT

d_gene: -
abundance: -
j_gene: TRBJ2-1
v_gene: TRBV6-5
len: 17
CDR3aa: CASSYPQSGDSYNEQFF
CDR3nt: TGTGCCAGCAGTTACCCGCAAAGCGGCGACTCCTACAATGAGCAGTTCTTC

d_gene: -
abundance: once
j_gene: TRBJ2-7
v_gene: TRBV11-1
len: 13
CDR3aa: CVIAIQATYEQYF
CDR3nt: TGTGTCATCGCTATTCAGGCAACCTACGAGCAGTACTTC

d_gene: TRBD2
abundance: -
j_gene: TRBJ2-5
v_gene: TRBV15
len: 14
CDR3aa: CATSRGLAQEEQYF
CDR3nt: TGTGCCACCAGCAGAGGACTAGCCCAGGAGGAGCAGTACTTC

d_gene: -
abundance: -
j_gene: TRBJ1-1
v_gene: TRBV7-2
len: 12
CDR3aa: CASSPPEGPAFF
CDR3nt: TGTGCCAGCAGCCCCCCCGAGGGCCCAGCTTTCTTT

d_gene: -
abundance: few
j_gene: TRBJ2-3
v_gene: TRBV12-3/TRBV12-4
len: 12
CDR3aa: CASVRSTDTQYF
CDR3nt: TGTGCCAGCGTCAGGAGCACAGATACGCAGTATTTT

d_gene: -
abundance: -
j_gene: TRBJ2-3
v_gene: TRBV29-1
len: 12
CDR3aa: CSAEGDTDTQYF
CDR3nt: TGCAGCGCGGAAGGGGACACAGATACGCAGTATTTT

d_gene: TRBD2
abundance: -
j_gene: TRBJ2-7
v_gene: TRBV20-1
len: 15
CDR3aa: CSASDLAGATYEQYF
CDR3nt: TGCAGTGCTAGCGATCTAGCGGGGGCGACCTACGAGCAGTACTTC

d_gene: -
abundance: -
j_gene: TRBJ2-7
v_gene: TRBV6-5
len: 15
CDR3aa: CASSRAHKWGGEQYF
CDR3nt: TGTGCCAGCAGTCGCGCCCACAAGTGGGGAGGCGAGCAGTACTTC

d_gene: -
abundance: few
j_gene: TRBJ2-7
v_gene: TRBV29-1
len: 11
CDR3aa: CSVRRGYEQYF
CDR3nt: TGCAGCGTTAGGAGGGGGTACGAGCAGTACTTC

d_gene: -
abundance: -
j_gene: TRBJ2-1
v_gene: TRBV20-1
len: 16
CDR3aa: CSATRPAGSSYNEQFF
CDR3nt: TGCAGTGCCACCCGTCCGGCGGGAAGCTCCTACAATGAGCAGTTCTTC

d_gene: -
abundance: few
j_gene: TRBJ2-7
v_gene: TRBV5-1
len: 12
CDR3aa: CASSGGAVEQYF
CDR3nt: TGCGCCAGCAGCGGGGGGGCTGTCGAGCAGTACTTC

d_gene: -
abundance: -
j_gene: TRBJ2-1
v_gene: TRBV7-9
len: 10
CDR3aa: CASTPNEQFF
CDR3nt: TGTGCCAGCACCCCCAATGAGCAGTTCTTC

d_gene: -
abundance: -
j_gene: TRBJ2-2
v_gene: TRBV3-1
len: 13
CDR3aa: CASSQVRPGELFF
CDR3nt: TGTGCCAGCAGCCAAGTAAGGCCCGGGGAGCTGTTTTTT

d_gene: -
abundance: many
j_gene: TRBJ2-7
v_gene: TRBV29-1
len: 15
CDR3aa: CSVENPQGVSYEQYF
CDR3nt: TGCAGCGTTGAAAACCCACAGGGCGTCTCCTACGAGCAGTACTTC

d_gene: TRBD1
abundance: once
j_gene: TRBJ2-1
v_gene: TRBV10-3
len: 15
CDR3aa: CVISGAGTGLNEQFF
CDR3nt: TGTGTCATCAGTGGAGCTGGGACAGGGCTCAATGAGCAGTTCTTC

d_gene: TRBD1
abundance: -
j_gene: TRBJ1-2
v_gene: TRBV18
len: 16
CDR3aa: CASSPQTGQRGYGYTF
CDR3nt: TGTGCCAGCTCACCGCAGACAGGGCAGAGGGGTTATGGCTACACCTTC

d_gene: -
abundance: -
j_gene: TRBJ2-5
v_gene: TRBV5-1
len: 15
CDR3aa: CASSLTGSGEETQYF
CDR3nt: TGCGCCAGCAGCTTGACAGGGTCGGGGGAAGAGACCCAGTACTTC

d_gene: TRBD1
abundance: -
j_gene: TRBJ1-2
v_gene: TRBV18
len: 15
CDR3aa: CASSPVDRGEYGYTF
CDR3nt: TGTGCCAGCTCACCTGTGGACAGGGGGGAGTATGGCTACACCTTC

d_gene: -
abundance: -
j_gene: TRBJ2-3
v_gene: TRBV4-1
len: 16
CDR3aa: CASSQDLPGGTDTQYF
CDR3nt: TGCGCCAGCAGCCAAGATCTTCCCGGGGGCACAGATACGCAGTATTTT

d_gene: -
abundance: -
j_gene: TRBJ1-5
v_gene: TRBV20-1
len: 16
CDR3aa: CSARDLEGPWNQPQHF
CDR3nt: TGCAGTGCTAGAGATCTAGAGGGACCGTGGAATCAGCCCCAGCATTTT

d_gene: TRBD1
abundance: -
j_gene: TRBJ2-7
v_gene: TRBV6-5
len: 17
CDR3aa: CASSYSLLTGQGSEQYF
CDR3nt: TGTGCCAGCAGTTACTCTCTCCTAACGGGACAGGGGTCCGAGCAGTACTTC

d_gene: -
abundance: -
j_gene: TRBJ2-3
v_gene: TRBV2
len: 13
CDR3aa: CASSEARQDTQYF
CDR3nt: TGTGCCAGCAGTGAAGCGAGGCAAGATACGCAGTATTTT

d_gene: -
abundance: -
j_gene: TRBJ2-7
v_gene: TRBV28
len: 10
CDR3aa: CASSLDKQYF
CDR3nt: TGTGCCAGCAGTTTGGATAAGCAGTACTTC

d_gene: -
abundance: few
j_gene: TRBJ2-7
v_gene: TRBV15
len: 16
CDR3aa: CATSREFGRTSVEQYF
CDR3nt: TGTGCCACCAGCAGAGAATTCGGACGGACCTCCGTTGAGCAGTACTTC

d_gene: -
abundance: few
j_gene: TRBJ2-5
v_gene: TRBV6-2/TRBV6-3
len: 13
CDR3aa: CASSFGRRETQYF
CDR3nt: TGTGCCAGCAGTTTTGGCAGGAGGGAGACCCAGTACTTC

d_gene: -
abundance: -
j_gene: TRBJ2-1
v_gene: TRBV9
len: 13
CDR3aa: CASSVAVQNEQFF
CDR3nt: TGTGCCAGCAGCGTAGCGGTTCAAAATGAGCAGTTCTTC

d_gene: -
abundance: -
j_gene: TRBJ1-2
v_gene: TRBV7-3
len: 16
CDR3aa: CASSPGGQPSNYGYTF
CDR3nt: TGTGCCAGCAGCCCGGGCGGACAGCCTTCTAACTATGGCTACACCTTC

d_gene: TRBD1
abundance: few
j_gene: TRBJ2-1
v_gene: TRBV12-3/TRBV12-4
len: 12
CDR3aa: CASTETGDEQFF
CDR3nt: TGTGCCAGCACCGAAACAGGGGATGAGCAGTTCTTC

d_gene: -
abundance: -
j_gene: TRBJ2-4
v_gene: TRBV28
len: 16
CDR3aa: CASSLLLDLAKNVQYF
CDR3nt: TGTGCCAGCAGTTTGCTTCTCGATCTAGCCAAAAACGTTCAGTACTTC

d_gene: -
abundance: -
j_gene: TRBJ1-4
v_gene: TRBV4-3
len: 14
CDR3aa: CASSQAGRGEKLFF
CDR3nt: TGCGCCAGCAGCCAAGCCGGGAGAGGTGAAAAACTGTTTTTT

d_gene: TRBD1
abundance: -
j_gene: TRBJ2-7
v_gene: TRBV5-1
len: 14
CDR3aa: CASSSGQPGDEQYF
CDR3nt: TGCGCCAGCAGCTCGGGACAGCCTGGGGACGAGCAGTACTTC

d_gene: -
abundance: -
j_gene: TRBJ2-2
v_gene: TRBV12-3/TRBV12-4
len: 15
CDR3aa: CASSLRDGDTGELFF
CDR3nt: TGTGCCAGCAGTTTACGGGATGGGGACACCGGGGAGCTGTTTTTT

d_gene: -
abundance: -
j_gene: TRBJ2-3
v_gene: TRBV6-2/TRBV6-3
len: 15
CDR3aa: CASSYSRQATDTQYF
CDR3nt: TGTGCCAGCAGTTACTCCCGACAGGCCACAGATACGCAGTATTTT

d_gene: -
abundance: -
j_gene: TRBJ2-5
v_gene: TRBV5-1
len: 16
CDR3aa: CASSLEAGPIQETQYF
CDR3nt: TGCGCCAGCAGCTTGGAGGCAGGGCCTATTCAAGAGACCCAGTACTTC

d_gene: -
abundance: few
j_gene: TRBJ2-7
v_gene: TRBV27
len: 15
CDR3aa: CASPTPGGNYYEQYF
CDR3nt: TGTGCCAGCCCAACGCCAGGGGGGAATTACTACGAGCAGTACTTC

d_gene: -
abundance: few
j_gene: TRBJ1-1
v_gene: TRBV11-2
len: 13
CDR3aa: CASSLDINTEAFF
CDR3nt: TGTGCCAGCAGCTTAGATATAAACACTGAAGCTTTCTTT

d_gene: TRBD2
abundance: -
j_gene: TRBJ2-5
v_gene: TRBV9
len: 17
CDR3aa: CASSVGLAGTYQETQYF
CDR3nt: TGTGCCAGCAGCGTAGGGCTAGCGGGTACCTACCAAGAGACCCAGTACTTC